The T cell receptor (beta chain) under discussion was sequenced for a study of T cell changes during pregnancy in multiple sclerosis. Measured with immunoSEQ multiplex PCR; TCRdb has only the in-frame clones, and not every one. The sample comprises about 44,000 clones, about 89% of which are singletons, and about 1.2% rests with the top ten. This CDR3 has 13 amino acids. The germline CDR1 and CDR2 sequences are ENHRY and SYGVKD. V shed 6 bases and J shed 1 base, with 9 bases lying between them. The sequence was collected from a female donor with multiple sclerosis, enrolled in a pregnancy study. Sequenced material: CD4+ T cells from peripheral blood mononuclear cells, taken after pregnancy. This rearrangement joins TRBV10-3 to TRBJ1-1, with D hard to call. CDR3 region: CAIRIHENTEAFF. The CDR3 region has the DNA TGTGCCATCAGGATACATGAGAACACTGAAGCTTTCTTT.